Sequencing of this T cell receptor (beta chain) was carried out in a study of control samples from healthy donors and cancer patients. Per germline, CDR1 MDHEN and CDR2 SYDVKM. V was clipped by 5 bases and J by 6 bases, with 7 bases between them. This CDR3 contains 11 residues. TCRdb's copy holds only in-frame clones and misses some; the assay was immunoSEQ multiplex PCR. The sample lists about 160,000 clones, over 85% occurring once. This chain connects TRBV28 to TRBJ1-1; D is ambiguous. Sample: blood. This TCR was recovered from a man aged 30-40 years in good health. The CDR3 region is CASSIPSEAFF. In DNA form, the CDR3 reads TGTGCCAGCAGTATCCCCTCTGAAGCTTTCTTT.